This T cell receptor (beta chain) was obtained from a study of tumor-infiltrating lymphocytes in primary liver carcinoma. Across the whole study: Resection treated the patients' primary liver carcinoma. Study-wide results and caveats: Tumor top-250-clone fractions significantly exceeded those of blood (p = 0.039).

As to this clonotype: What it recognizes is unknown. The junction shows a germline mismatch at one end, possibly a read error.

The template, around 540 ng total RNA, yielded TCR beta cDNA made with a constant-region primer. Three-round nested multiplex PCR performed with slightly modified ARM-PCR produced the TCR beta libraries. Amplification in the first two PCR rounds was performed using TRBV1-TRBV30 forward primers and a C-beta reverse primer for 10 cycles each. MiXCR, run by TCRdb on the multiplex PCR reads, gives a single entry per CDR3 protein. This sample has approximately 330,000 distinct CDR3 sequences, with 65% found just once. Out of unsorted whole blood came the blood RNA, and germline DNA was extracted as well. A sample of approximately 4 milliliters of peripheral blood was taken before surgery. Germline V gene data show CDR1 as MNHNS and CDR2 as SASEGT. This CDR3 spans 15 amino acids.

The TCR comes from a man aged 40-50 years with primary liver carcinoma and hepatitis B virus infection. The specimen sequenced was peripheral blood. The rearrangement uses TRBV6-1 and TRBJ2-5; D might be TRBD2 (6 bases). The CDR3 DNA sequence: TGTACCAGCAGTGCGAATGGACTAAGCCAAGAGACCCAGTACTTC. Translated, it gives CTSSANGLSQETQYF.